This T cell receptor (beta chain) was obtained from a study of T cell repertoires in cytomegalovirus infection. TCRdb re-called the reads through MiXCR, storing one row per CDR3 protein. The top ten clones hold under 3% of a sample with some 680,000 distinct CDR3 sequences, under 40% of them seen once. Notes on this clonotype: What it binds is unknown. At one of its ends the junction is not consistent with the germline gene, which may arise from a read error.

Study findings and constraints: HLA-C-restricted CMV clonotypes gave the most frequent clonotype in two of eight donors.

The CDR3 consists of 16 residues. Germline V gene lookup returns CDR1 MGHRA and CDR2 YSYEKL. The chain uses TRBV4-1 and TRBJ1-6; tentative D call: TRBD1 (5 bases). The sequencing input was PBMCs. This receptor was identified in a human donor in good health (CMV status not recorded). Some clones in this sample may be carry-over from other donors' samples. CDR3 bases: TGTGCCAGCAGCCAAGAGAAGGGGACGAGAAATTCACCCCTCCACTTT. Amino acid sequence: CASSQEKGTRNSPLHF.